This T cell receptor beta chain was observed in a study of blood T cells in healthy people across ages. Ranging in age from roughly 6 to 90, the donors were healthy Caucasian individuals from Russia. Primers used in a second PCR of about 6 to 12 cycles were a sample-barcoded 5' primer and a J-beta primer mix. Each cDNA molecule was tagged by a template-switch adaptor that had 12 random nucleotides. TCRdb independently ran MiXCR on the 5' RACE reads; one entry per CDR3 protein. Of about 970,000 distinct CDR3 sequences in the sample, roughly 47% were seen once. Sequencing was done on a sample of blood. The origin of this receptor is a woman aged 55-75 years in good health.

The CDR3 here is CASSRDRVYYEQYF. The CDR3 DNA sequence: TGTGCCAGTTCCCGGGACAGGGTTTATTACGAGCAGTACTTC. V gene TRBV6-5 combines with J gene TRBJ2-4; 9 positions agree with TRBD1. The end of the DNA is better explained by TRBJ2-7, so the J call may be wrong. The CDR3 has 14 amino acids. Germline loops: CDR1 MNHEY, CDR2 SVGAGI.